This T cell receptor beta chain was retrieved from a study of shared clonotypes between healthy human individuals. In the study overall: The plates for each donor numbered three CD4 naive, three CD4 memory, two CD8 naive and one CD8 memory.

Terminally differentiated effector memory CD45RA+ cells were left out of the naive CD8 fraction, which was CD45RO-negative and positively selected for CCR7. TCRdb's table, derived via immunoSEQ multiplex PCR, lists solely in-frame clones and lacks some. The data show about 1.9 million clones, with about 93% seen just once and around 1.7% held by the top ten. Germline V gives CDR1 GTSNPN, CDR2 SVGIG (reference sequence). Trimming pared 1 base from V and 4 bases from J, leaving 5 bases between. The CDR3 consists of 11 residues. This clone was seen only a few times. The clonotype comes from a man aged 18 to 30 in good health. Some clones in this sample may be carry-over from other donors' samples. The sequencing sample was made of naive CD8+ T cells from PBMCs. This rearrangement joins TRBV30 to TRBJ2-7; D uncertain. The CDR3 nucleotides are TGTGCCTGGAGTGGATTTTACGAGCAGTACTTC. Translation: CAWSGFYEQYF.